Following are 16 T cell receptor beta chains from one sample sequenced in a study of control samples from healthy donors and cancer patients. The assay was immunoSEQ multiplex PCR, and TCRdb's table has in-frame clones only and misses some. The sample contains approximately 180,000 clones, roughly 92% of which appear only once. Sequencing used blood. Receptors originate from a woman younger than 30 in good health.

The chain couples TRBV10-3 to TRBJ1-2; D is possibly TRBD1 (6 bases). Germline V gene sequence: CDR1 ENHRY, CDR2 SYGVKD. This CDR3 spans 13 amino acids. Trimming left V 3 bases short and J 8 bases short, with 13 bases between. CDR3 in DNA: TGTGCCATCAGTGACTCAGGGGAGGTGGGCTACACCTTC. Its protein is CAISDSGEVGYTF.

V and J are TRBV4-3 and TRBJ2-1, with D maybe TRBD2 (5 bases). The germline gives CDR1 LGHNA, CDR2 YSLEER. The V end lost 0 bases, the J end lost 8 bases, and 8 bases lay between the germline ends. This CDR3 contains 13 residues. CDR3 sequence: CASSQEVGDEQFF. In nucleotides, the CDR3 is TGCGCCAGCAGCCAAGAAGTCGGGGATGAGCAGTTCTTC.

V usage is TRBV6-5 and J usage is TRBJ2-3; the match to TRBD2 covers 8 bases. V lost 2 bases to trimming and J lost 6 bases; unmatched junction nucleotides: 7. The CDR3 totals 15 residues. CDR1 MNHEY and CDR2 SVGAGI come from the germline V gene. The CDR3 loop reads CASSYRAGGMDTQYF. The CDR3 bases are TGTGCCAGCAGTTACCGTGCGGGAGGTATGGATACGCAGTATTTT.

This chain connects TRBV5-1 to TRBJ1-4; TRBD1 is a possible D gene (5 bases). Germline CDR1 is SGHRS and CDR2 is YFSETQ. V was trimmed by 0 bases and J by 6 bases, leaving 12 bases between them. This CDR3 has 15 residues. The CDR3, as DNA: TGCGCCAGCAGCTTGGGGCAGGGAGGGGATGAAAAACTGTTTTTT. Translation: CASSLGQGGDEKLFF.

The chain is built from TRBV6-6 and TRBJ1-2; D unclear. The CDR3 contains 13 residues. The V end lost 2 bases, the J end lost 2 bases, and 6 bases lay between the germline ends. Germline CDR1 MNHNY, CDR2 SVGAGI (reference sequence). CDR3 DNA sequence: TGTGCCAGCAGTTACGGGCGGAACTATGGCTACACCTTC. Translation gives CASSYGRNYGYTF.

The V gene is TRBV29-1, the J gene TRBJ2-5, with a possible D match to TRBD2 (7 bases). CDR3 size: 12 residues. Germline CDR1 and CDR2: SQVTM and ANQGSEA. Trimming removed 7 bases at V and 2 bases at J, with 11 bases between. The CDR3 here is CSGGGHQETQYF. The CDR3 DNA follows: TGCAGCGGGGGGGGACATCAAGAGACCCAGTACTTC.

CDR3 bases: TGTGCCAGCAGCCCCTACCGGAACACTGAAGCTTTCTTT. Amino acid sequence: CASSPYRNTEAFF. V usage is TRBV7-8 and J usage is TRBJ1-1; D is undetermined. The germline gives CDR1 SGHVS, CDR2 FQNEAQ. Trimming shortened V by 5 bases and J by 1 base, and 8 bases separated the two germline ends. CDR3 length equals 13 residues. Drawing the rest from reference TRBV7-8 and TRBJ1-1, the complete variable domain is GAGVSQSPRYKVAKRGQDVALRCDPISGHVSLFWYQQALGQGPEFLTYFQNEAQLDKSGLPSDRFFAERPEGSVSTLKIQRTQQEDSAVYLCASSPYRNTEAFFGQGTRLTVV.

This clone came up a few times. J is TRBJ1-6 and V is TRBV18, with 9 bases matching TRBD1. Germline V CDR1 and CDR2: KGHSH, LQKENI. V shed 5 bases, J shed 6 bases, and the junction held 2 bases outside the gene matches. CDR3 length equals 14 residues. For the CDR3, the DNA is TGTGCCAGCTCAGCACAGGGGGCTAATTCACCCCTCCACTTT. Translation: CASSAQGANSPLHF.

This clone appeared a single time. This CDR3 is also generated by other DNA sequences in the sample. This chain connects TRBV6-2 or TRBV6-3 to TRBJ1-5; TRBD1 matches at 8 bases. The CDR3 spans 13 residues. CDR1 is MNHEY, CDR2 SVGEGT, per germline. V lost 6 bases and J lost 4; bases outside the gene matches: 2. The CDR3 sequence is CASSRTGNQPQHF. In DNA form, the CDR3 reads TGTGCCAGCAGCAGGACAGGGAATCAGCCCCAGCATTTT.

As for this clone: Distinct nucleotide sequences in the sample also encode this CDR3. V gene TRBV11-1 combines with J gene TRBJ2-1; 9 bases are shared with TRBD2. This CDR3 has 16 amino acids. Losses at the gene ends were 3 bases for V and 4 bases for J; bases not matched to a gene: 7. Germline CDR1 reads SGHAT; CDR2 reads FQDESV (reference sequence). The CDR3 here is CASSFPEREVYNEQFF. The CDR3 DNA sequence: TGTGCCAGCAGCTTCCCAGAGCGGGAGGTTTACAATGAGCAGTTCTTC.

The chain carries TRBV2 and TRBJ1-1; D gene unclear. There are 13 residues in the CDR3. Trimming shortened V by 10 bases and J by 6 bases, and 18 bases separated the two germline ends. Germline V CDR1 and CDR2: SNHLY, FYNNEI. CDR3 sequence: CATARRTDSEAFF. The CDR3 DNA reads as TGTGCCACAGCCCGCCGGACGGACTCTGAAGCTTTCTTT.

This clone has just one count. The chain uses TRBV21-1 and TRBJ1-1. TRBV21-1 is an annotated pseudogene. CDR3 length: 15 residues. CDR3 in DNA: TGTGCCAGCAGCAATGGAGGCAGGGCCGACACTGAAGCTTTCTTT. Amino acids: CASSNGGRADTEAFF.

The V gene is TRBV7-9, the J gene TRBJ1-1, with no clear D. Germline CDR1 and CDR2: SEHNR and FQNEAQ (reference sequence). The V and J ends lost 1 base and 7 bases respectively, with 10 bases between them. The CDR3 is 13 residues long. The CDR3 here is CASSLDVRGEAFF. CDR3 DNA sequence: TGTGCCAGCAGCTTAGATGTGCGGGGTGAAGCTTTCTTT.

The chain recombines TRBV19 with TRBJ1-2, with 7 nucleotides matching TRBD1. Germline values: CDR1 LNHDA, CDR2 SQIVND (reference sequence). The CDR3 spans 14 residues. The junction had 6 bases not matched to a gene; V was cut back by 5 bases and J by 3 bases. DNA of the CDR3: TGTGCCAGTAGTGAACGGGACAGCTACTATGGCTACACCTTC. Translated, it gives CASSERDSYYGYTF.

V gene TRBV12-5 combines with J gene TRBJ1-1; D uncertain. V was trimmed by 4 bases and J by 1 base, leaving 10 bases between them. The CDR3 runs to 14 residues. The germline V gene encodes CDR1 LGHNT and CDR2 FRNRAP. The CDR3 sequence is CASGSPPENTEAFF. DNA of the CDR3: TGTGCTAGTGGTTCCCCCCCGGAGAACACTGAAGCTTTCTTT.

This chain connects TRBV10-2 to TRBJ1-2, with 9 bases matching TRBD1. CDR1 WSHSY and CDR2 SAAADI come from the germline V gene. The V segment lost 7 bases and the J segment 4 bases; nucleotides outside the gene matches: 13. The CDR3 loop spans 16 amino acids. In DNA, the CDR3 is TGCGCCAGCAACGATCCGGGGACAGGGCCTCCCTATGGCTACACCTTC. This translates into CASNDPGTGPPYGYTF.